This record covers a single T cell receptor (beta chain). The record originates from a study of CD8 T cells in Susac syndrome. The germline V gene encodes CDR1 MNHNY and CDR2 SVGAGI (reference sequence). This CDR3 is 11 amino acids long. V was shortened by 6 bases and J by 8 bases, with 8 bases between the two germline ends. An amount of RNA that ranged from roughly 0.45 to 1 ug was reverse transcribed with random hexamers. Using its own MiXCR run on the immunoSEQ multiplex PCR reads, TCRdb lists one record per CDR3 protein. The table has 210,000 or so distinct CDR3 sequences, roughly 93% seen once. Sequencing of TCR beta covered CD8+ and CD4+ T cells obtained from blood.

This TCR was recovered from a human donor with Susac syndrome. Sequenced material: CD4+ T cells from PBMCs. The J gene is TRBJ2-1, the V gene TRBV6-6, with no clear D. CDR3 coding DNA: TGTGCCAGCAGCCACACGGATGAGCAGTTCTTC. It yields the protein CASSHTDEQFF.